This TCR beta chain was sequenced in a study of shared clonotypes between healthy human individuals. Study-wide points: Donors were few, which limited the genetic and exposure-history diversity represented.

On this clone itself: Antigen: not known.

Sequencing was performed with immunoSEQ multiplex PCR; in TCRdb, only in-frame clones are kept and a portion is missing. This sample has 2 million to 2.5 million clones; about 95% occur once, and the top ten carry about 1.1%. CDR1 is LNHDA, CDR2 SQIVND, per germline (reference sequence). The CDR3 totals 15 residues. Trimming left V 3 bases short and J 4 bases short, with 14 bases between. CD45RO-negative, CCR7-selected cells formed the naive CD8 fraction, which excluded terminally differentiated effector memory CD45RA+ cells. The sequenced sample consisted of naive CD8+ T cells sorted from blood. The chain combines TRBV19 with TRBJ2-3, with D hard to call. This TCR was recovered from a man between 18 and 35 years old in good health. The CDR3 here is CASSIDSAYPDTQYF. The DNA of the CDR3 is TGTGCCAGTAGTATTGACTCGGCCTATCCAGATACGCAGTATTTT.